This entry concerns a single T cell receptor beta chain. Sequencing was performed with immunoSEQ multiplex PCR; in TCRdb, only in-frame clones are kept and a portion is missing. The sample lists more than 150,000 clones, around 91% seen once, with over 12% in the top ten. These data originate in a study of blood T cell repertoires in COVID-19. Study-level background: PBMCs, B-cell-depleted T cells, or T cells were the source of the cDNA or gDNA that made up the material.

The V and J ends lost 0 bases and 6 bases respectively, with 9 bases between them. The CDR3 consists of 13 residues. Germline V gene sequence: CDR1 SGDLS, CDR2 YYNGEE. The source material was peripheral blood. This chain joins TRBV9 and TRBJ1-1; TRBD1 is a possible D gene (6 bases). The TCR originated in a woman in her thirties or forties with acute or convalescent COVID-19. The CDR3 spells CASSVGGGAEAFF. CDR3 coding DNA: TGTGCCAGCAGCGTAGGAGGGGGAGCTGAAGCTTTCTTT. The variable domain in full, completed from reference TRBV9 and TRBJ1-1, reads DSGVTQTPKHLITATGQRVTLRCSPRSGDLSVYWYQQSLDQGLQFLIQYYNGEERAKGNILERFSAQQFPDLHSELNLSSLELGDSALYFCASSVGGGAEAFFGQGTRLTVV.